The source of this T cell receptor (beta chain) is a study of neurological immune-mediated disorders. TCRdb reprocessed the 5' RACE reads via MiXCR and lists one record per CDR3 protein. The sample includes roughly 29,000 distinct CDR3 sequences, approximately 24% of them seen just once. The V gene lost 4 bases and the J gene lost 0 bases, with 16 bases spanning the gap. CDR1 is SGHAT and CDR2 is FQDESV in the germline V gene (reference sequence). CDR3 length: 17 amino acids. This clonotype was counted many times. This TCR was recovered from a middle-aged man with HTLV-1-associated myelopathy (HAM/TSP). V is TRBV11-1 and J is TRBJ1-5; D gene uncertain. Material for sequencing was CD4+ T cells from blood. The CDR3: CASSCTGREYSNQPQHF. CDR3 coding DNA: TGTGCCAGCAGCTGTACCGGGAGAGAATATAGCAATCAGCCCCAGCATTTT.